This passage covers 5 T cell receptor beta chains from one sample sequenced in a study of blood T cell repertoires in COVID-19. Here immunoSEQ multiplex PCR was the method, and the copy in TCRdb shows in-frame clones only, minus some. Altogether 200,000 to 300,000 clones are present, around nine tenths being singletons, with the ten largest covering roughly 4.9%. The sequencing input was peripheral blood. The receptors derive from a woman aged 60-70 years with COVID-19, enrolled during active disease.

V is TRBV2 and J is TRBJ2-1; TRBD2 is a possible D gene (6 bases). The CDR3 runs 13 residues. V lost 6 bases and J 3 bases, leaving 9 bases between the germline ends. The germline V gene encodes CDR1 SNHLY and CDR2 FYNNEI. The CDR3 region has the DNA TGTGCCAGCAGCGGCGGGAACTACAATGAGCAGTTCTTC. This gives the protein CASSGGNYNEQFF.

The chain recombines TRBV19 with TRBJ1-5, with D possibly matching TRBD1 (5 bases). Germline V gene lookup returns CDR1 LNHDA and CDR2 SQIVND (reference sequence). Trimming cost V 5 bases and J 4 bases, with 12 bases left between them. The CDR3 loop spans 14 amino acids. CDR3 DNA sequence: TGTGCCAGTAGTTGGCAGGGTGGGAATCAGCCCCAGCATTTT. Its translation is CASSWQGGNQPQHF.

The V and J genes are TRBV10-3 and TRBJ2-1; 8 bases are shared with TRBD2. J was trimmed by 0 bases and V by 1 base; bases with no gene match: 8. CDR3 length: 18 residues. The V gene's germline CDR1 is ENHRY and CDR2 SYGVKD. The CDR3 coding sequence is TGTGCCATCAGTGAGTGGGGGTCCGGGACTAGCTCCTACAATGAGCAGTTCTTC. Its protein is CAISEWGSGTSSYNEQFF.

The V and J genes are TRBV5-1 and TRBJ2-7; possible D gene TRBD1, 5 bases. CDR3 length equals 14 residues. V was clipped by 0 bases and J by 2 bases, with 9 bases between them. Germline V lookup: CDR1 SGHRS, CDR2 YFSETQ. CDR3 in DNA: TGCGCCAGCAGCTTGGGACAGCTCACCTACGAGCAGTACTTC. This codes for CASSLGQLTYEQYF.

This chain connects TRBV5-1 to TRBJ2-1; TRBD2 matches at 9 bases. This CDR3 spans 16 amino acids. Germline lookup yields CDR1 SGHRS and CDR2 YFSETQ. The V segment lost 0 bases and the J segment 8 bases; nucleotides outside the gene matches: 9. The DNA for the CDR3 is TGCGCCAGCAGCTTGGAGGGGAGCGGGAGGTCCTATGAGCAGTTCTTC. This gives the protein CASSLEGSGRSYEQFF.